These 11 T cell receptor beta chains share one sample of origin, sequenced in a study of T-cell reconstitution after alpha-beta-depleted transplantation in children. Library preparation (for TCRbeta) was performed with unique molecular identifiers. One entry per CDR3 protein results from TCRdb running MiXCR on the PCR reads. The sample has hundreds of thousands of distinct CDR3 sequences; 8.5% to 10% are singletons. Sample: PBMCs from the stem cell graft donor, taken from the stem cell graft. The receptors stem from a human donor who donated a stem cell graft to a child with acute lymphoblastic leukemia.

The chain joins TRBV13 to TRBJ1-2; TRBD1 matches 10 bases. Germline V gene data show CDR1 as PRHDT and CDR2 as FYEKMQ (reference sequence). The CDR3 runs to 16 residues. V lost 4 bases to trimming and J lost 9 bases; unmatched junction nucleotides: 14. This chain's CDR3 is CASSSYYRTGGRSYTF. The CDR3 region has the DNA TGTGCCAGCAGCTCTTATTATAGGACAGGGGGTCGAAGCTACACCTTC.

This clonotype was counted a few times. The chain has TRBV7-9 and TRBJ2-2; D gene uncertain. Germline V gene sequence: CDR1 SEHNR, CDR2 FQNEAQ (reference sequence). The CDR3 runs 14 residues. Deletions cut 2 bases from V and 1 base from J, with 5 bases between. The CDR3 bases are TGTGCCAGCAGCTTAATCCGGAACACCGGGGAGCTGTTTTTT. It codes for CASSLIRNTGELFF.

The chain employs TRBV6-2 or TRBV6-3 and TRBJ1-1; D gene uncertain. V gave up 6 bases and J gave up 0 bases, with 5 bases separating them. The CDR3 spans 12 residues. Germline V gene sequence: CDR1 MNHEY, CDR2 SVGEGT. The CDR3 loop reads CASRDVNTEAFF. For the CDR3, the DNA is TGTGCCAGCAGGGACGTGAACACTGAAGCTTTCTTT.

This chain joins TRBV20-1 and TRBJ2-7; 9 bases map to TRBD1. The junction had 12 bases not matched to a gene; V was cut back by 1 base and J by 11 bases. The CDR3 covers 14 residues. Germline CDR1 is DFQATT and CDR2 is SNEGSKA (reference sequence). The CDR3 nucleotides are TGCAGTGCTAGAGCAGGGACAGGGTCGTCCCGGAAGTACTTC. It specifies CSARAGTGSSRKYF.

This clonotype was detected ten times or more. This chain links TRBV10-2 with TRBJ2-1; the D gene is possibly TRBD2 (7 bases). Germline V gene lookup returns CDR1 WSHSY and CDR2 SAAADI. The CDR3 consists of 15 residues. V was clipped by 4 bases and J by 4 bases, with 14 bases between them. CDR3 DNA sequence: TGCGCCAGCAGTGTGGGAGGGGGGGTTTACAATGAGCAGTTCTTC. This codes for CASSVGGGVYNEQFF.

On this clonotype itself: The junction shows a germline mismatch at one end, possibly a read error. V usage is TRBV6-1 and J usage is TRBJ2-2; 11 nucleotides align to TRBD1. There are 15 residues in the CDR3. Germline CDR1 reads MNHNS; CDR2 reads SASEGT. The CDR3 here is CASSRGQGVTWELFF. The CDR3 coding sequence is TGTGCCAGCAGCAGGGGACAGGGGGTCACCTGGGAGCTGTTTTTT.

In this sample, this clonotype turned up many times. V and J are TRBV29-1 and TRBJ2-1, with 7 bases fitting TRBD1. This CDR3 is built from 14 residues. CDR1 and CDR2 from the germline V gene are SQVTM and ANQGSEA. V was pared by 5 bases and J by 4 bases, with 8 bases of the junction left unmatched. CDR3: CSVNQPGQYNEQFF. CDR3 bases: TGCAGCGTTAATCAACCGGGACAGTACAATGAGCAGTTCTTC.

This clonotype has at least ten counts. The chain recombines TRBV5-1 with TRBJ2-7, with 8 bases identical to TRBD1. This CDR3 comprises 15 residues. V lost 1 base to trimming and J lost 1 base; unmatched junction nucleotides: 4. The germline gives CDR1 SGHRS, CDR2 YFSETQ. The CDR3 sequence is CASSLFQGASYEQYF. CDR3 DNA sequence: TGCGCCAGCAGCTTGTTCCAGGGGGCGTCCTACGAGCAGTACTTC.

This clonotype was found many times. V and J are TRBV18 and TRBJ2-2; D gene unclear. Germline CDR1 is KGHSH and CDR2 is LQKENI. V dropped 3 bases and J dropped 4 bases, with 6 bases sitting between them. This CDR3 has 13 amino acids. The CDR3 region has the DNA TGTGCCAGCTCACCCAGTGCCACCGGGGAGCTGTTTTTT. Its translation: CASSPSATGELFF.

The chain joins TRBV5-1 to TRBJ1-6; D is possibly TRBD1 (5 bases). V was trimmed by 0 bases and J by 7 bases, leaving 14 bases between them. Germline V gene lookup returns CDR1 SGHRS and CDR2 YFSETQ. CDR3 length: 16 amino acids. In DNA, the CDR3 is TGCGCCAGCAGCTTGGGGGCAGGGCAATTAAATTCACCCCTCCACTTT. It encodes CASSLGAGQLNSPLHF.

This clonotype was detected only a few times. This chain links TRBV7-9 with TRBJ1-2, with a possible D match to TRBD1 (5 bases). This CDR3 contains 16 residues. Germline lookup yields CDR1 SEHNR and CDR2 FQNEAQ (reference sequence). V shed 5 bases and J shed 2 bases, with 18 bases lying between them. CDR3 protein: CASSLVGTGENYGYTF. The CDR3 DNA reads TGTGCCAGCAGCCTCGTTGGGACGGGCGAAAACTATGGCTACACCTTC.